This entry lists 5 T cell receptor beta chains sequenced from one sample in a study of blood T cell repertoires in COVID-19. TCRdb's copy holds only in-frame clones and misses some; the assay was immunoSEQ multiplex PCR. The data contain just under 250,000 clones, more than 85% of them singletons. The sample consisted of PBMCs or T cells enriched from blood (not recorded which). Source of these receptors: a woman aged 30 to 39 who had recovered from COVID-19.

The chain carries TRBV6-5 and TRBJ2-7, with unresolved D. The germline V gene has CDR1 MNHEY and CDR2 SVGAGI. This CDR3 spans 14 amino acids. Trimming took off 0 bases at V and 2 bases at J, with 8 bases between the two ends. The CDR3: CASSYSSLAYEQYF. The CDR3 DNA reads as TGTGCCAGCAGTTACTCGAGTCTAGCCTACGAGCAGTACTTC.

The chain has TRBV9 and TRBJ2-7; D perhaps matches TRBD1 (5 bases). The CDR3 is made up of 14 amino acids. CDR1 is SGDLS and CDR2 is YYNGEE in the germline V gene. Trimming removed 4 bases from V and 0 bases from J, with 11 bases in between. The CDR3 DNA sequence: TGTGCCAGCAGCAAGCGACAGAGCTCCTACGAGCAGTACTTC. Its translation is CASSKRQSSYEQYF.

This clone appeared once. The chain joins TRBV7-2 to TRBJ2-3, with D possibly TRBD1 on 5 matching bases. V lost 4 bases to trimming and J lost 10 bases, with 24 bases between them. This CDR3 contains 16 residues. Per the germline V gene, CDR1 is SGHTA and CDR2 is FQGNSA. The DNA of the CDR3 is TGTGCCAGCAGCTCGAACCCGGTGGGGCTCCGGGTGGCGCAGTATTTT. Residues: CASSSNPVGLRVAQYF.

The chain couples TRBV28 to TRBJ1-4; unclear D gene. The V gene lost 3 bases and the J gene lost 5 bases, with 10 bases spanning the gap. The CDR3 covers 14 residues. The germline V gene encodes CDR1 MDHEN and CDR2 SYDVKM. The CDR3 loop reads CASSFNSANEKLFF. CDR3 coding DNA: TGTGCCAGCAGTTTTAATAGTGCCAATGAAAAACTGTTTTTT.

CDR3 in amino acids: CASSGGETQYF. The CDR3, as DNA: TGTGCCAGCAGCGGAGGGGAGACCCAGTACTTC. The V gene is TRBV6-5, the J gene TRBJ2-5, with a weak D call TRBD2 (6 bases). Trimming cost V 6 bases and J 5 bases, with 7 bases left between them. This CDR3 has 11 amino acids. Germline CDR1 and CDR2: MNHEY and SVGAGI.